A single sample gave rise to the 8 T cell receptor beta chains below, sequenced in a study of metastatic and nonmetastatic thyroid tumors. Ahead of thyroid surgery, no patient had received treatment of any kind. TCRdb reprocessed the PCR reads using MiXCR. The sample contains 15,000 to 20,000 clones, 25% to 30% of which appear only once. The sequencing input was tumor tissue. The receptors shown here come from a male donor with papillary thyroid cancer or a benign thyroid nodule (not recorded which). Some clones in this sample may be carry-over from other donors' samples.

The J gene is TRBJ2-1, the V gene TRBV20-1, with TRBD2 matching over 11 bases. J gave up 6 bases and V 5 bases, and 9 bases lay outside the gene matches. Germline V gene lookup returns CDR1 DFQATT and CDR2 SNEGSKA (reference sequence). This CDR3 is 15 amino acids long. The CDR3 nucleotides read TGCAGTGCTGACACGACTAGCGGGATGGCCAATGAGCAGTTCTTC. Protein sequence: CSADTTSGMANEQFF.

V gene TRBV27 combines with J gene TRBJ1-6; D not certain. This CDR3 contains 13 residues. The ends were cut back, 5 bases at V and 7 bases at J, with 9 bases in the middle. Germline CDR1 and CDR2: MNHEY and SMNVEV (reference sequence). The CDR3 DNA reads as TGTGCCAGCAGTCCCCAGAGGAATTCACCCCTCCACTTT. Translated, it gives CASSPQRNSPLHF.

J is TRBJ1-4 and V is TRBV28, with D unclear. Germline V gene lookup returns CDR1 MDHEN and CDR2 SYDVKM. Trimming removed 5 bases at V and 3 bases at J, with 13 bases between. This CDR3 has 15 amino acids. CDR3 bases: TGTGCCAGCAGTGGAGCGGCAGCGCCTAATGAAAAACTGTTTTTT. It codes for CASSGAAAPNEKLFF.

This clone was counted at least ten times. The chain uses TRBV18 and TRBJ2-3; weak D call: TRBD2 (6 bases). Germline V gene sequence: CDR1 KGHSH, CDR2 LQKENI. This CDR3 is built from 17 residues. Trimming took 1 base from V and 4 from J, leaving 18 bases between them. The DNA for the CDR3 is TGTGCCAGCTCACCACTCCGTAGCGGCCACGGTCCAGATACGCAGTATTTT. This gives the protein CASSPLRSGHGPDTQYF. Variable domain in full (rest from reference TRBV18 and TRBJ2-3): NAGVMQNPRHLVRRRGQEARLRCSPMKGHSHVYWYRQLPEEGLKFMVYLQKENIIDESGMPKERFSAEFPKEGPSILRIQQVVRGDSAAYFCASSPLRSGHGPDTQYFGPGTRLTVL.

This clone was found many times. The V gene is TRBV2, the J gene TRBJ1-2; the D gene is possibly TRBD1 (5 bases). This CDR3 is built from 14 residues. The germline CDR1 and CDR2 sequences are SNHLY and FYNNEI. Trimming took off 9 bases at V and 3 bases at J, with 17 bases between the two ends. The CDR3 coding sequence is TGTGCCAGGGAGGGACTCCTGGGGTACTATGGCTACACCTTC. Translating it yields CAREGLLGYYGYTF.

The chain employs TRBV7-9 and TRBJ2-7, with D perhaps assigned TRBD1 or TRBD2 (5 bases each). CDR1 SEHNR and CDR2 FQNEAQ come from the germline V gene (reference sequence). V was cut by 5 bases and J by 8 bases, with 19 bases left in between. CDR3 length: 14 amino acids. The DNA for the CDR3 is TGTGCCAGCAGCCTAACCGGGACCCAAGGGAAGCAGTACTTC. Protein product: CASSLTGTQGKQYF.

This clone is judged medium-sized. At one end, the junction sequence differs from germline, possibly due to a read error. V usage is TRBV5-4 and J usage is TRBJ1-2; possibly TRBD1 for D (6 bases). Germline assignment: CDR1 SGHNT and CDR2 YYREEE (reference sequence). This CDR3 spans 15 amino acids. The CDR3 DNA is TGTGCCAGCACCTTGGGGGGCGCAGAGAACTATGGCTACACCTTC. Its translation is CASTLGGAENYGYTF.

In this sample, this clone turned up many times. This rearrangement joins TRBV2 to TRBJ1-5; D uncertain. The CDR3 runs 14 residues. Germline CDR1 reads SNHLY; CDR2 reads FYNNEI. Trimming removed 8 bases from V and 2 bases from J, with 13 bases in between. Written as DNA, the CDR3 is TGTGCCAGCCATGAAGGGTGGGGCAATCAGCCCCAGCATTTT. It translates to CASHEGWGNQPQHF.